This T cell receptor beta chain is drawn from a study of cytomegalovirus exposure and HLA in healthy donors listed by TCRdb under 2017. In the study overall: According to an earlier analysis of a few hundred of the donors, about 179 million T cells yielded 100 million or so unique TCR beta sequences and around 280 Gb of sequence data. Five DR-DQ haplotypes were treated as single units for association and clustering because of strong linkage in the cohort. Besides the first cohort of roughly 660 subjects, a separate validation cohort made up of roughly 120 different subjects was used. High-throughput TCR immunosequencing, statistical association of individual TCRs with disease status, and machine learning were combined to predict cytomegalovirus infection status. Donor age, sex, ethnicity and CMV serostatus were compiled together with the repertoire data. The study was designed to test whether signatures of past pathogen exposure could be identified by cataloging public T cell receptors. In a later analysis, previously published TCR beta repertoires from 666 donors were re-analyzed and high-resolution HLA genotyping was added so that TCR occurrence patterns could be studied. The T cell repertoires of 666 subjects were profiled by immunosequencing and related to cytomegalovirus serostatus. Approximately 310 gigabases of sequencing data and approximately 84 million unique TCR sequences were included in an early release covering 550 to 650 HLA-typed donors. A later genetic analysis used genome-wide SNP genotypes for about 65% of the roughly 670 donors, treating that subset as a discovery cohort. HLA typing covered class I and class II loci at four-digit resolution. An earlier analysis of about 620 of the donors applied high-throughput TCR beta sequencing to assess whether each TCR beta V gene segment acted as functional or pseudogenic. Typing coverage differed by locus: A, B, C, DRB1 and DQB1 were typed in about 620-640 donors, DQA1 in about 510, DPA1 in 606, and DPB1 in just under 480. Among the roughly 400 genotyped donors, around 79% belonged to the genetic ancestry cluster associated with self-reported Caucasian donors. Rather than drawing on any new phenotypic data, the later analysis identified candidate immune exposures from TCR beta sequences and the way those sequences occurred across donors. On average, 235,054 unique TCR beta nucleotide sequences were sequenced per donor among several hundred genotyped donors of the cohort, with 15% to 20% of those sequences being non-productive. Every repertoire in the discovery cohort had been generated on one and the same sequencing platform. General study outcomes and caveats: When HLA alleles, especially DR and DQ, strongly co-occurred, TCR associations were difficult to assign to individual alleles. While some public TCRs were present in many individuals, most TCR sequences turned up only very rarely across donors. Roughly uniform sequencing depth across donors was assumed in presence/absence analyses, although this assumption may not hold. Cytomegalovirus status was reported to be diagnosed by the classifier with high specificity and sensitivity in both the original and validation cohorts. The study gave a list of 150 to 200 TCR beta chains associated with cytomegalovirus. The authors suggested that the approach could potentially be generalized to other disease states and immunological phenotypes. The only immune exposure information available for the cohort was CMV serostatus. An association between a missense DCLRE1C variant and V-gene and J-gene trimming of TCR beta chains was found in a later genetic analysis and replicated in an independent cohort. In a later analysis, most CMV-associated TCR beta chains were found to appear HLA-restricted, with HLA associations seemingly driven largely by CMV exposure. In vitro tests confirmed that a few of the cytomegalovirus-associated TCR beta chains recognize cytomegalovirus antigens. A group of highly shared sequence variants was considered likely to be a technical artifact of the sequencing pipeline. Several of the top co-occurrence clusters appeared to be linked to parvovirus B19, influenza, CMV and Epstein-Barr virus, according to a later analysis. Because some donors lacked HLA typing at each locus, the association tests relied only on the typed subset. The cohort was sequenced for TCR beta chains only, and without alpha or paired-chain data the features that could be detected were limited. At a false discovery rate of 0.05, a later analysis linked 16,000 or so TCR beta sequences to specific HLA alleles. Because counts were too low, fewer than 20 rarely observed V segments, including chromosome 9 orphons, were excluded from the earlier analysis of 587 of the donors. A further reported finding was that TCR beta sequences accurately predicted the HLA-A and HLA-B alleles for most subjects in the first cohort. In a later analysis, HLA-associated TCR beta chains were found to be more clonally expanded and to have lower generation probabilities than equally common non-associated chains. Some IMGT-functional V segments, including TRBV6-2 and TRBV6-3, could not be distinguished by the 87-base-pair reads and were therefore excluded. Linkage disequilibrium might explain the correlated functional status among segregating V segments, but an unknown experimental factor could not be ruled out. A later genetic analysis reported fewer N-insertions in productive TCRs among donors in an Asian-associated ancestry cluster than the approximately 670-donor mean. In an earlier analysis of about 540 of the donors, most TCR beta V segments were observed in productive rearrangements about 87% or about 30% of the time, broadly matching IMGT annotations. A later analysis found that TCR association rates varied across HLA loci, with DRB1 alleles showing the most associated TCRs and HLA-C alleles the fewest.

The cohort comprised hundreds of healthy bone marrow donors. At the time of sampling, all cohort members were nominally healthy, though unrecorded immune exposures were likely present. The donor was CMV seropositive and was included in the group of approximately 310 seropositive cohort members. A peripheral blood sample was provided by each donor, and peripheral blood mononuclear cells were used for TCR beta sequencing. The Qiagen DNeasy Blood Extraction Kit was used to extract genomic DNA from the blood cell samples. The germline V gene supplies CDR1 SGHRS and CDR2 YFSETQ. The CDR3 sequence holds 12 residues, the cysteine and phenylalanine included. The sequence is cut down to CDR3 DNA, 36 bases in frame from base 1. The junction carries 8 bases between V and J, which are trimmed by 0 bases and 10 bases respectively. Notes on this clone: Its binding antigen is unknown. The record has no base qualities; no much larger clone is one base away.

Library preparation employed the immunoSEQ multiplex PCR assay. The multiplex PCR relied on a mix of 60 forward primers for TCR Vbeta segments and 13 reverse primers for TCR Jbeta segments. Amplification of the CDR3 region of rearranged TCR beta genes was performed with a multiplex PCR assay on genomic DNA. Amplified TCR beta libraries were sequenced as 87-base-pair reads on the Illumina HiSeq System. On the authors' methods: A later analysis counted about 80 million unique TCR beta chains across the roughly 700 repertoires, and around 12 million of these chains were shared by at least two donors. Raw reads were error-corrected and collapsed into unique sequences with a nearest-neighbor algorithm that merged closely related sequences to remove PCR and sequencing errors. CDR3 sequences were aligned to IMGT reference sequences to assign V, D and J gene segments. Each retained sequence needed at least a six-nucleotide match to both a V gene segment and a J gene segment. A rearrangement counted as productive if the CDR3 had no stop codons and remained in frame with V and J, and every other rearrangement counted as non-productive. CDR3 was defined by IMGT convention, running from the second conserved V-encoded cysteine to the conserved J-encoded phenylalanine. The earlier analysis of a few hundred of the donors excluded sequences that lacked an unambiguous match to a single V gene segment. An earlier analysis of 587 of the donors called V segments functional above 56.7% productive rearrangements and segregating when the between-donor standard deviation exceeded 5%. A statistical classification framework was built to diagnose cytomegalovirus status from the catalog of TCR beta chain sequences. In a later analysis, TCR nucleotide sequences were compared against IMGT/GENE-DB human TR gene sequences so that V and J genes could be assigned. Using the TCRdist pipeline, a later analysis assigned CDR3 sequences along with most-parsimonious VDJ recombination scenarios. A later analysis defined each TCR beta chain by its CDR3 amino acid sequence plus V-gene family, and excluded reads lacking a unique V-gene family. To address suspected cross-contamination and a sequencing artifact, a later analysis removed a few hundred highly shared, low-generation-probability nucleotide sequences. For each public chain, a later analysis derived a clonal expansion index from normalized ranks of inferred template counts within each repertoire. In a later analysis, generation probabilities were computed with a VDJ recombination model fitted to out-of-frame rearrangements, and the resulting probabilities were checked against IGoR. Hypergeometric tests were used in a later analysis to score TCR-TCR, TCR-HLA and TCR-CMV co-occurrence, with a repertoire-size bias correction applied to the TCR pairs. A later analysis estimated false discovery rates by permuting HLA or CMV assignments 20 times. In a later analysis, co-occurring TCRs were grouped with DBSCAN, and TCRdist sequence similarity was added when clustering was performed within HLA-allele-positive subsets. For co-occurrence clustering, repertoires with fewer than 30,000 or more than 120,000 public chains were excluded, along with five or six repertoires with anomalous nucleotide sharing. Imported from immuneACCESS, the table was reduced by TCRdb to in-frame sequences with V and J called. These copies leave out some clones; in studies compared against another copy, an unresolved V gene accounts for under half, and the cause of the remainder is not known. The D gene and trimming were derived from the DNA, and the V and J assignments and clone size from that table. The sample table holds about 130,000 clones, of which about 85% were seen once. Around 4% of the sample is in the top ten clones.

The sequence derives from a man aged 18 to 30 in good health and CMV-seropositive. This chain joins TRBV5-1 to TRBJ2-1; a confident D gene designation cannot be given. The sequencing input was PBMCs. For the CDR3, the sequence is CASSLDVGEQFF. The bases read TGCGCCAGCAGCTTGGACGTCGGGGAGCAGTTCTTC.